This T cell receptor (beta chain) was profiled in a study of T cells in Graves' hyperthyroidism and ophthalmopathy. Findings of the study overall: Among thyroid clonotypes expanded above 0.001, most also appeared in blood.

Amplified TCR beta CDR3 regions derived from RNA transcripts. HTBI primers were the set used in a first-round RT-PCR of the TCR CDR3. TCRdb itself ran the multiplex PCR reads through MiXCR, one entry per CDR3 protein. The table lists 280,000 or so distinct CDR3 sequences, nearly 15% of them singletons. Patients between 18 and 65 years old had hyperthyroidism, newly diagnosed and lasting under 2 months. Trimming removed 1 base from V and 5 bases from J, with 11 bases in between. Germline CDR1 SNHLY, CDR2 FYNNEI. This CDR3 has 15 residues. This clonotype came up many times. Its antigen is unknown. The sequence derives from a woman in her forties or fifties with Graves' hyperthyroidism that later progressed to Graves' ophthalmopathy. The chain is built from TRBV2 and TRBJ2-2; perhaps TRBD1 as D (6 bases). The sequencing input was blood. CDR3 loop: CASSEVAGVTGELFF. In DNA form, the CDR3 reads TGTGCCAGCAGTGAAGTGGCAGGGGTGACCGGGGAGCTGTTTTTT.